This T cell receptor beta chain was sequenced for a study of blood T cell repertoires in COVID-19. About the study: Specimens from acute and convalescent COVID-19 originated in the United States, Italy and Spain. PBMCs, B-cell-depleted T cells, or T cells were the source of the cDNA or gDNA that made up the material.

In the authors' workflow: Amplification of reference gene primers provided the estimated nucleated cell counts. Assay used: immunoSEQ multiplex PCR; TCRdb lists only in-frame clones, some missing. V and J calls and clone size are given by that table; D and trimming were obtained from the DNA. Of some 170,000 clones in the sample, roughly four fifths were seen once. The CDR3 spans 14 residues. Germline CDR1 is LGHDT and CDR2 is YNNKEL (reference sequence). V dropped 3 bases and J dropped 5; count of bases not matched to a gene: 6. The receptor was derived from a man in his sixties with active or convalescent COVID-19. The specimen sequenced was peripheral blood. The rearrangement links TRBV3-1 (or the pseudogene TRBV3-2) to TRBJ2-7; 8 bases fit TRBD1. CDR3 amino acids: CASSQGDRGHEQYF. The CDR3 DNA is TGTGCCAGCAGCCAGGGTGACAGGGGCCACGAGCAGTACTTC.